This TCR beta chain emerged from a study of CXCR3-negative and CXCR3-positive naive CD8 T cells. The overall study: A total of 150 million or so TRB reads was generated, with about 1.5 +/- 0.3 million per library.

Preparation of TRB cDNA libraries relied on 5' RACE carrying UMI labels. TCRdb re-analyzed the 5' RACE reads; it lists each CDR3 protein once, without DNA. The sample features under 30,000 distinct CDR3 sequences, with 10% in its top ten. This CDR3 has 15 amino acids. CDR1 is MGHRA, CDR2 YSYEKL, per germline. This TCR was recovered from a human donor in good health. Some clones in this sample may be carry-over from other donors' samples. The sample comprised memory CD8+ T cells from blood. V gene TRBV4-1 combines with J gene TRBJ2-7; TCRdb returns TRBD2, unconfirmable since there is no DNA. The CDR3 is CASSLFSGGLYEQYF.